This TCR beta chain was recovered during a study of cytomegalovirus exposure and HLA in healthy donors. Study-level information: From HLA-typed donors, an early data release held about 85 million unique TCRs. Study-wide findings and caveats: Earlier analysis found most TCR beta V segments productive about 87% or about 30% of the time. By HLA locus, TCR association rates varied in a later analysis, with DRB1 showing the most and HLA-C the fewest. In vitro work confirmed that three CMV-associated chains recognize CMV antigens.

A word on this clone: Its antigen remains unidentified.

Primers: 60 Vbeta forward and 13 Jbeta reverse. Sequencing was performed with immunoSEQ multiplex PCR; in TCRdb, only in-frame clones are kept and a portion is missing. This repertoire shows roughly 190,000 clones, roughly 80% found once; its top ten account for over 2%. CDR3 size: 17 residues. Trimming took 4 bases from V and 2 from J; bases not matched to a gene: 13. Germline CDR1 and CDR2: SGDLS and YYNGEE. Sequencing was carried out using PBMCs. The chain has TRBV9 and TRBJ1-2, with 8 bases identical to TRBD1. The sequence derives from a woman in her thirties in good health and CMV-seropositive. The CDR3 sequence: CASSPLGQAPENYGYTF. Written as DNA, the CDR3 is TGTGCCAGCAGCCCATTGGGACAGGCCCCGGAGAACTATGGCTACACCTTC.